Following are 5 T cell receptor beta chains from one sample sequenced in a study of post-analysis software for immune sequencing data. Overall study findings and caveats: TRBV5-6, TRBV5-1 and TRBV20-1 belonged to a set of roughly 5 TRBV segments that were more frequent in patients than controls.

These receptors are not linked to any known antigen. Presence of unique molecular identifiers characterized the TCR beta cDNA libraries. Each CDR3 protein is one row after TCRdb ran MiXCR on the PCR reads. Here the sample spans roughly 620,000 distinct CDR3 sequences, around 44% being singletons. The specimen sequenced was blood. Receptor source: a girl aged 10-17 years with multiple sclerosis.

The CDR3 loop reads CASSQDLPQAGQGYTF. In DNA, the CDR3 is TGTGCCAGCAGCCAAGATCTCCCTCAGGCCGGCCAAGGCTACACCTTC. The rearrangement uses TRBV4-2 and TRBJ1-2; D not certain. This CDR3 is 16 amino acids long. Germline CDR1 LGHNA, CDR2 YNFKEQ. The V gene lost 0 bases and the J gene lost 8 bases, with 19 bases spanning the gap.

This clonotype was seen just once. The chain is built from TRBV20-1 and TRBJ1-2; TRBD1 matches 7 bases. There are 14 residues in the CDR3. Germline V CDR1 and CDR2: DFQATT, SNEGSKA (reference sequence). Trimming at V came to 3 bases and at J to 2 bases, leaving 6 bases not matched to a gene. CDR3 protein: CSASPPTGNYGYTF. The CDR3 nucleotides read TGCAGTGCTAGTCCCCCGACAGGGAACTATGGCTACACCTTC.

The sample holds a few counts of this clonotype. The chain couples TRBV5-1 to TRBJ2-5; tentatively, D is TRBD2 (5 bases). The CDR3 is 14 residues long. From germline, CDR1 is SGHRS and CDR2 YFSETQ. Deletions cut 5 bases from V and 2 bases from J, with 13 bases between. The CDR3 nucleotides are TGCGCCAGCAGTTTGAGGGCAGATCAAGAGACCCAGTACTTC. Translating it yields CASSLRADQETQYF.

This chain links TRBV29-1 with TRBJ1-5, with D perhaps TRBD1 (6 bases). The V gene lost 6 bases and the J gene lost 0 bases, with 12 bases spanning the gap. Germline V gives CDR1 SQVTM, CDR2 ANQGSEA. This CDR3 is 14 amino acids long. CDR3 in DNA: TGCAGCGTATCCGGGACAAATAGCAATCAGCCCCAGCATTTT. Translating it yields CSVSGTNSNQPQHF.

There are a few counts of this clonotype. The rearrangement joins TRBV20-1 to TRBJ1-4; a possible D gene is TRBD1 (6 bases). Germline V gene sequence: CDR1 DFQATT, CDR2 SNEGSKA (reference sequence). The CDR3 totals 15 residues. Trimming removed 5 bases at V and 0 bases at J, with 13 bases between. The CDR3 DNA follows: TGCAGTGCTCTCATCGGGACATCAACTAATGAAAAACTGTTTTTT. This codes for CSALIGTSTNEKLFF.